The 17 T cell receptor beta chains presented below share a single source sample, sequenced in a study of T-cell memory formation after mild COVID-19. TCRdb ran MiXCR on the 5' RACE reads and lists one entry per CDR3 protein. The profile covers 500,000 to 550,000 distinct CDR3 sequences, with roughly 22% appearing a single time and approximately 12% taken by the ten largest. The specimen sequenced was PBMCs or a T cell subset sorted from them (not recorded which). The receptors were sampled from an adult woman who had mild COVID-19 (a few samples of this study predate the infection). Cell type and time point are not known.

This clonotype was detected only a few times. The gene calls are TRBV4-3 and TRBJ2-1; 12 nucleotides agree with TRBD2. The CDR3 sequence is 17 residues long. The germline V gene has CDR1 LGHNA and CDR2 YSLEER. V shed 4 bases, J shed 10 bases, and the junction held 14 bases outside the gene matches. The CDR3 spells CASSPRTSGKGSGEQFF. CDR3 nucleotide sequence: TGCGCCAGCAGCCCCCGGACTAGCGGGAAAGGTTCGGGGGAGCAGTTCTTC.

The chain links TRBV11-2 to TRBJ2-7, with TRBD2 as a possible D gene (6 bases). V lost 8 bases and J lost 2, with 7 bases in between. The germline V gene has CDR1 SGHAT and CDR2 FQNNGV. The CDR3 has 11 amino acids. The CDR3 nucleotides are TGTGCCAGCGGCGGGGCCTACGAGCAGTACTTC. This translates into CASGGAYEQYF.

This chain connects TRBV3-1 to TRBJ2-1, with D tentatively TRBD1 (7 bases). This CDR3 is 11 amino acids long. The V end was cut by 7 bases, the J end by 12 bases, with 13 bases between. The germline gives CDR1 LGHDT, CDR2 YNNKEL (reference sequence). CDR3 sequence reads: CASKDQGGQFF. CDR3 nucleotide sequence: TGTGCCAGCAAGGACCAGGGGGGGCAGTTCTTC.

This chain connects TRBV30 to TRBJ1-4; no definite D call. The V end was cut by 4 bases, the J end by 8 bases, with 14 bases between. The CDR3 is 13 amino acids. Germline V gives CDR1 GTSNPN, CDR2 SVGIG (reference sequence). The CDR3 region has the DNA TGTGCCTGGATCCCGACGGTGGGGGAAAAACTGTTTTTT. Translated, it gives CAWIPTVGEKLFF.

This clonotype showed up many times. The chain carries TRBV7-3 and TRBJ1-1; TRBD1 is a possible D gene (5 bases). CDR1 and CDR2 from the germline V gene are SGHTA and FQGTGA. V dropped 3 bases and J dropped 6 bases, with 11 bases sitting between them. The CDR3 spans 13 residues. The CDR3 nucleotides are TGTGCCAGCAGCTTGGTAGGGGACGCTGAAGCTTTCTTT. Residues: CASSLVGDAEAFF.

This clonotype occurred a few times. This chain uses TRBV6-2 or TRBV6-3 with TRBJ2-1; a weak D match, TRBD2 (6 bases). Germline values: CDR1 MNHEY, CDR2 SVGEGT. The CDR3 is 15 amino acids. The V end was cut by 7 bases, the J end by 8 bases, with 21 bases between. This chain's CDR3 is CASTLLDPERDEQFF. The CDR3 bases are TGTGCCAGCACCCTACTCGATCCAGAGCGGGATGAGCAGTTCTTC.

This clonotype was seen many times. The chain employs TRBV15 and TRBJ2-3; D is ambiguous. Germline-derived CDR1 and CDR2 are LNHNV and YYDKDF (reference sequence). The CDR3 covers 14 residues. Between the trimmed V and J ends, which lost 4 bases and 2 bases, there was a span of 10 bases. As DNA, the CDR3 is TGTGCCACCAGCAAGGGCGGAGACACAGATACGCAGTATTTT. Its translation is CATSKGGDTDTQYF.

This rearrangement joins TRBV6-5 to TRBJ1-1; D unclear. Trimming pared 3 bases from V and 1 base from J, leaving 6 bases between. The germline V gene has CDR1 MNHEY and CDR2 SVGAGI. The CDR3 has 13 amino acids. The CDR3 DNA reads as TGTGCCAGCAGTTATTCCTCGAACACTGAAGCTTTCTTT. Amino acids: CASSYSSNTEAFF.

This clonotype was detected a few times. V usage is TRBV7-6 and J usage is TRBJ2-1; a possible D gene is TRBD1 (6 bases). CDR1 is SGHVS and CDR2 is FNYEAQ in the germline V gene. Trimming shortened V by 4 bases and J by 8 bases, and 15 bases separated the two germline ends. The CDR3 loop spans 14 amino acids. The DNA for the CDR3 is TGTGCCAGCAGCTATACAGGGCCTCTCTATGAGCAGTTCTTC. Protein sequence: CASSYTGPLYEQFF.

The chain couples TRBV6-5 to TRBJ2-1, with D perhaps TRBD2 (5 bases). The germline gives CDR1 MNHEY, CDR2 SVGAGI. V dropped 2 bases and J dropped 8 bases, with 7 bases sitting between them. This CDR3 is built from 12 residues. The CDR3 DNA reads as TGTGCCAGCAGTTACACGGGATATGAGCAGTTCTTC. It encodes CASSYTGYEQFF.

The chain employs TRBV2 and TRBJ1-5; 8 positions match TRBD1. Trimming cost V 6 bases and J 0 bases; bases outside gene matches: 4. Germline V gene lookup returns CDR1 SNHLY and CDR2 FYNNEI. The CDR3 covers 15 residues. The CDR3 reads CASSVDRDSNQPQHF. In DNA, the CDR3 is TGTGCCAGCAGCGTGGACAGGGATAGCAATCAGCCCCAGCATTTT.

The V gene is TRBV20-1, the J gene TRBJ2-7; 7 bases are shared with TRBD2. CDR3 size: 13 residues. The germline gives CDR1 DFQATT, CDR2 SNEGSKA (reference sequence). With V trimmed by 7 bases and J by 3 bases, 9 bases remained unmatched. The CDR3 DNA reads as TGCAGTGTTCTGCCGACTAGCCGCTACGAGCAGTACTTC. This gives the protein CSVLPTSRYEQYF.

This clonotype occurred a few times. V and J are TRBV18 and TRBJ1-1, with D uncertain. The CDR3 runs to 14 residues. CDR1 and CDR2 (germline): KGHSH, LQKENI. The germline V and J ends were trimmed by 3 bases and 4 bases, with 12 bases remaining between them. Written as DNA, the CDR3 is TGTGCCAGCTCACCCACCGGCGGAAGCACTGAAGCTTTCTTT. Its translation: CASSPTGGSTEAFF.

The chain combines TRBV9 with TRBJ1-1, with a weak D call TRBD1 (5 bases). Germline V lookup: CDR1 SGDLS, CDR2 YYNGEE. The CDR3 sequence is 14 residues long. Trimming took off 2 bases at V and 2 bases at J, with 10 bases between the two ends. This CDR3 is CASSVVWGNTEAFF. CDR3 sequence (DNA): TGTGCCAGCAGCGTCGTTTGGGGCAACACTGAAGCTTTCTTT.

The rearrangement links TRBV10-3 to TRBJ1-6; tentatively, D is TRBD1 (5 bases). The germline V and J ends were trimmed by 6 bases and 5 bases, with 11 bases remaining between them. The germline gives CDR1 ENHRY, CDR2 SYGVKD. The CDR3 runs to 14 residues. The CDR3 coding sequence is TGTGCCATCAGCCCAAAAGGGGATAATTCACCCCTCCACTTT. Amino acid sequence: CAISPKGDNSPLHF.

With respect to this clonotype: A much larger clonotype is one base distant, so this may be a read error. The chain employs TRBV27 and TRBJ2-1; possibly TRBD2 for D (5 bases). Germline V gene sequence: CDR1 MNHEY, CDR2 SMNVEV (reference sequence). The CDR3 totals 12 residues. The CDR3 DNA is TGTGCCAGCAGTTTAATCGGGGAAGAGCAGTTGTTC. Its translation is CASSLIGEEQLF.

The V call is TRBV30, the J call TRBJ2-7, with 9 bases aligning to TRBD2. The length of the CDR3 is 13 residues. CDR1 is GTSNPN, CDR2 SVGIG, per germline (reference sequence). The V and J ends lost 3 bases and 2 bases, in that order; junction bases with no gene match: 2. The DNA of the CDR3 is TGTGCCTGGAGGACTAGCGGTACCTACGAGCAGTACTTC. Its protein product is CAWRTSGTYEQYF.